A selection of T cell receptor beta chains follows, all from one sample in a study of T-cell memory formation after mild COVID-19. MiXCR was run by TCRdb on the 5' RACE reads, yielding one entry per CDR3 protein. This table holds a few hundred thousand distinct CDR3 sequences, roughly 20% found once. Sequences were obtained from PBMCs or a T cell subset sorted from them (not recorded which). The receptors shown here come from a man aged 18 to 29 who had mild COVID-19 (a few samples of this study predate the infection). Cell type and time point are not known. CDR3s include the opening cysteine and the closing phenylalanine or tryptophan. The order of the fields is V gene, J gene, CDR3 protein.

V gene: TRBV7-2; J gene: TRBJ2-7; CDR3 protein: CASSSGGRPPYEQYF
V gene: TRBV5-1; J gene: TRBJ2-7; CDR3 protein: CASSLVGAVTSYEQYF
V gene: TRBV5-1; J gene: TRBJ2-3; CDR3 protein: CASSSDTAVGTQYF
V gene: TRBV7-2; J gene: TRBJ2-5; CDR3 protein: CASSRGAGETQYF
V gene: TRBV9; J gene: TRBJ1-5; CDR3 protein: CASSVGSTQPQHF
V gene: TRBV20-1; J gene: TRBJ1-2; CDR3 protein: CSASTGDRYGYTF
V gene: TRBV20-1; J gene: TRBJ1-6; CDR3 protein: CSAREVAGSPLHF
V gene: TRBV28; J gene: TRBJ1-1; CDR3 protein: CASSFGTNTEAFF
V gene: TRBV7-9; J gene: TRBJ1-1; CDR3 protein: CASSPLSLSEAFF
V gene: TRBV15; J gene: TRBJ2-1; CDR3 protein: CATSRDLAGPAREQFF
V gene: TRBV24-1; J gene: TRBJ2-5; CDR3 protein: CAVGDRTGQETQYF
V gene: TRBV4-3; J gene: TRBJ2-3; CDR3 protein: CASSHDGLAGFTDTQYF
V gene: TRBV11-2; J gene: TRBJ2-3; CDR3 protein: CASSPNPVRRDTQYF
V gene: TRBV29-1; J gene: TRBJ2-3; CDR3 protein: CSVVPTGKQYF
V gene: TRBV6-2/TRBV6-3; J gene: TRBJ2-3; CDR3 protein: CASSWREHRGRTDTQYF
V gene: TRBV9; J gene: TRBJ2-3; CDR3 protein: CASSAGTPTDTQYF
V gene: TRBV4-2; J gene: TRBJ1-2; CDR3 protein: CASSQADYGYTF
V gene: TRBV24-1; J gene: TRBJ2-2; CDR3 protein: CATSDFGDTGELFF
V gene: TRBV12-3/TRBV12-4; J gene: TRBJ1-4; CDR3 protein: CASSLGTSSTNEKLFF
V gene: TRBV5-1; J gene: TRBJ2-5; CDR3 protein: CASSPAAQGQQETQYF
V gene: TRBV4-2; J gene: TRBJ1-1; CDR3 protein: CASSQEKDGTEAFF
V gene: TRBV27; J gene: TRBJ2-7; CDR3 protein: CASSQTGMRSYEQYF
V gene: TRBV20-1; J gene: TRBJ2-4; CDR3 protein: CSARDFEPRF
V gene: TRBV7-6; J gene: TRBJ2-3; CDR3 protein: CASSPLAGGRDTQYF
V gene: TRBV6-2/TRBV6-3; J gene: TRBJ1-4; CDR3 protein: CASSRKGPPDNEKLFF
V gene: TRBV20-1; J gene: TRBJ2-2; CDR3 protein: CSAKTSYTGELFF
V gene: TRBV7-2; J gene: TRBJ2-1; CDR3 protein: CASSATGSGEQFF
V gene: TRBV6-5; J gene: TRBJ1-2; CDR3 protein: CASSYSGTGLYGYTF
V gene: TRBV11-3; J gene: TRBJ2-7; CDR3 protein: CASSLGAAAYGQYF
V gene: TRBV12-3/TRBV12-4; J gene: TRBJ2-3; CDR3 protein: CASTLGARGVSDTQYF
V gene: TRBV5-8; J gene: TRBJ2-3; CDR3 protein: CASSPGLAGVDTQYF
V gene: TRBV3-1; J gene: TRBJ2-3; CDR3 protein: CASRTRGADTQYF